This entry features one T cell receptor beta chain sequence. What it binds is unknown. V gave up 5 bases and J gave up 5 bases, with 11 bases separating them. The CDR3 spans 13 residues. CDR1 is SGHAT, CDR2 FQDESV, per germline (reference sequence). These data originate in a study of blood T cells in healthy people across ages. Study results and caveats: Diversity was higher, and naive CD4+ cells more numerous, in long-lived donors than in aged donors.

The use of a sample-barcoded 5' primer and a J-beta primer mix characterized a second PCR of 7 to 11 cycles. No fewer than 2.5 million CDR3-containing paired-end reads came from each sample. From the 5' RACE reads, TCRdb called clonotypes with MiXCR, one entry per CDR3 protein. The table records around 1,100,000 distinct CDR3 sequences, 30% to 40% of them present only once. The sequenced material came from blood. This TCR was sampled from a man aged 18 to 30 in good health. This rearrangement joins TRBV11-1 to TRBJ2-3; TRBD1 is a possible D gene (5 bases). This CDR3 reads CASSVQDRDTQYF. The DNA of the CDR3 is TGTGCCAGCAGCGTACAGGACCGAGATACGCAGTATTTT.